The entry below describes one T cell receptor beta chain. Original analysis: Estimates of nucleated cell counts were drawn from the amplification of reference gene primers. The assay was immunoSEQ multiplex PCR, and TCRdb's table has in-frame clones only and misses some. D and trimming were read from the DNA, whereas the V and J calls and clone size are those reported in that table. The sample has about 260,000 clones, 87% seen once. This record belongs to a study of blood T cell repertoires in COVID-19. Study overall: Italy, Spain and the United States were the sources of the convalescent and acute COVID-19 samples. The cDNA or gDNA used as material had been derived from T cells, B-cell-depleted T cells, or PBMCs.

The CDR3 runs 15 residues. The trim removed 4 bases at V and 7 bases at J, leaving 11 bases unmatched. Per the germline V gene, CDR1 is SGHNT and CDR2 is YYREEE (reference sequence). This chain connects TRBV5-4 to TRBJ2-1; 7 bases agree with TRBD2. This TCR was sampled from a woman aged 45-65 years with acute or convalescent COVID-19. The sequenced sample was peripheral blood. The CDR3 reads CASSSGTGTTNEQFF. The CDR3 nucleotides read TGTGCCAGCAGCAGCGGAACCGGGACTACAAATGAGCAGTTCTTC.